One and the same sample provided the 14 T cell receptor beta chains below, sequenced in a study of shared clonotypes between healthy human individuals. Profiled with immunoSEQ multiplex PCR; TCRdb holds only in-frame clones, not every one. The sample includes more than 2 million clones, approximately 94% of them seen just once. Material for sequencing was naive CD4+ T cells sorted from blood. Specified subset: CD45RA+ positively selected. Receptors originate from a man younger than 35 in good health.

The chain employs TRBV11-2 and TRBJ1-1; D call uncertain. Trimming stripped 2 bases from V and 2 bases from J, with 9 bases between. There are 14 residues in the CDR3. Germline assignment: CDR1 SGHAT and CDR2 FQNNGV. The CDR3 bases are TGTGCCAGCAGCTTACTTTCAGGAAACACTGAAGCTTTCTTT. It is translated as CASSLLSGNTEAFF.

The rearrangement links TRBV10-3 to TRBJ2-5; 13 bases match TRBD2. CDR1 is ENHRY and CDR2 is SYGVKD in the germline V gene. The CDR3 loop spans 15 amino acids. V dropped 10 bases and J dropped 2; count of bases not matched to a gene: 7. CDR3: CATSGLAGIQETQYF. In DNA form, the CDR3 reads TGTGCCACCTCGGGACTAGCGGGGATTCAAGAGACCCAGTACTTC.

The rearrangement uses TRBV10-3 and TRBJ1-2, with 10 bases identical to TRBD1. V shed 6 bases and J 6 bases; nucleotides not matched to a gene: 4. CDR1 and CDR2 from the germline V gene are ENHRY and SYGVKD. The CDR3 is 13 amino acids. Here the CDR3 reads CAISRGTGDGYTF. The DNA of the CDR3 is TGTGCCATCAGCCGCGGGACAGGGGATGGCTACACCTTC.

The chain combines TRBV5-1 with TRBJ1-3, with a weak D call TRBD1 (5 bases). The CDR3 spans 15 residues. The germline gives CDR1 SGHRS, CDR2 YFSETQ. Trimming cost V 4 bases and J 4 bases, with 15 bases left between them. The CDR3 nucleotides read TGCGCCAGCAGCCTCCTCCGGGACCTAGGAAACACCATATATTTT. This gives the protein CASSLLRDLGNTIYF.

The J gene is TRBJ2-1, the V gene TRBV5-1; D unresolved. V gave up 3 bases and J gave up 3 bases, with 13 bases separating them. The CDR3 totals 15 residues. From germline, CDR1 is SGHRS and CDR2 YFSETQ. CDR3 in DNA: TGCGCCAGCAGCTCTCACGGTGAGGACTACAATGAGCAGTTCTTC. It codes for CASSSHGEDYNEQFF. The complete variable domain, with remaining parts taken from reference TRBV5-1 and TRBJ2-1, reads KAGVTQTPRYLIKTRGQQVTLSCSPISGHRSVSWYQQTPGQGLQFLFEYFSETQRNKGNFPGRFSGRQFSNSRSEMNVSTLELGDSALYLCASSSHGEDYNEQFFGPGTRLTVL.

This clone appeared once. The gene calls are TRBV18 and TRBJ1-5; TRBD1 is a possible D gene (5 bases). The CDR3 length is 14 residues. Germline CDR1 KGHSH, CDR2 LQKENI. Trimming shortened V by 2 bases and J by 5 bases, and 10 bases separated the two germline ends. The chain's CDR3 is CASSPGALDQPQHF. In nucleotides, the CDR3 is TGTGCCAGCTCACCAGGGGCGTTGGATCAGCCCCAGCATTTT.

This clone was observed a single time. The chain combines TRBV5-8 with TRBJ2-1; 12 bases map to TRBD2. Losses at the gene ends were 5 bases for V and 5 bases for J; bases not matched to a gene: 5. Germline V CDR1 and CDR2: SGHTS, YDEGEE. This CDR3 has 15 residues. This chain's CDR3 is CASRNGLAGHNEQFF. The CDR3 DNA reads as TGTGCCAGCAGAAATGGACTAGCGGGACACAATGAGCAGTTCTTC.

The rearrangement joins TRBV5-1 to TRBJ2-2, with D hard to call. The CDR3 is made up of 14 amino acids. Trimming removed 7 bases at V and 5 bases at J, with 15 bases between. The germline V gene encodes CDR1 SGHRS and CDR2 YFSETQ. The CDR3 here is CASSKNGETGELFF. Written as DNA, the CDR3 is TGCGCCAGCTCCAAGAATGGGGAAACCGGGGAGCTGTTTTTT.

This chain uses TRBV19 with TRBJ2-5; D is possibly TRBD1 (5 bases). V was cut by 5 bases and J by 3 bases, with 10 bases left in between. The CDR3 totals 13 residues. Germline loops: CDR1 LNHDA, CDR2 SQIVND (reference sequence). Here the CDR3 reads CASSQGTKETQYF. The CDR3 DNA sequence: TGTGCCAGTAGTCAGGGTACCAAAGAGACCCAGTACTTC.

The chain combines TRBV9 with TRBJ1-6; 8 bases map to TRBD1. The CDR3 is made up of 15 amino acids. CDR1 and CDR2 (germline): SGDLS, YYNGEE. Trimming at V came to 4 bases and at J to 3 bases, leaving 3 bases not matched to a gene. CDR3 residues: CASSPGTGYNSPLHF. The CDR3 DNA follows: TGTGCCAGCAGCCCCGGGACAGGCTATAATTCACCCCTCCACTTT.

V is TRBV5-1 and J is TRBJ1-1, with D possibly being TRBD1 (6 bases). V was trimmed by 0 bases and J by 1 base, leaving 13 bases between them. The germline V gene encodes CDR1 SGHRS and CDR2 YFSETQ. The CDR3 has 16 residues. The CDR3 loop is CASSLGPGGTNTEAFF. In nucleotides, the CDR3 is TGCGCCAGCAGCTTGGGGCCGGGGGGCACGAACACTGAAGCTTTCTTT.

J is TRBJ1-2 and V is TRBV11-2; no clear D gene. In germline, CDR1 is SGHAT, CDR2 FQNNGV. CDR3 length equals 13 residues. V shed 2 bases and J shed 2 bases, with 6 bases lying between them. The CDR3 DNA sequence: TGTGCCAGCAGCTTAACCGAAAACTATGGCTACACCTTC. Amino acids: CASSLTENYGYTF.

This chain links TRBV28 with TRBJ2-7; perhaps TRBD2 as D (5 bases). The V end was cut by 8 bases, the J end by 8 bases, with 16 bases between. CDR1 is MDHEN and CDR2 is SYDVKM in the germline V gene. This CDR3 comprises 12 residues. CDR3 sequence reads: CASPSSDGKQYF. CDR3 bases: TGTGCCAGCCCTTCTTCGGACGGGAAGCAGTACTTC. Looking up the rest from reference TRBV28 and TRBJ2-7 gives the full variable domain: DVKVTQSSRYLVKRTGEKVFLECVQDMDHENMFWYRQDPGLGLRLIYFSYDVKMKEKGDIPEGYSVSREKKERFSLILESASTNQTSMYLCASPSSDGKQYFGPGTRLTVT.

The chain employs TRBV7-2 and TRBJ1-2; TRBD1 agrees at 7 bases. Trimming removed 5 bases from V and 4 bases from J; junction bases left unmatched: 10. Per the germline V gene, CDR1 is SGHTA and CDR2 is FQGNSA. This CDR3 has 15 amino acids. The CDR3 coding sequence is TGTGCCAGCAGCGAACAGGGGAGATCGGGCTATGGCTACACCTTC. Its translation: CASSEQGRSGYGYTF.